The T cell receptor (beta chain) described here comes from a study of blood T cell repertoires in COVID-19. Study as a whole: Sources were T cells, B-cell-depleted T cells, or PBMCs; the material itself was cDNA or gDNA.

This clone has only one observation. Assay used: immunoSEQ multiplex PCR; TCRdb lists only in-frame clones, some missing. The sample shows about 320,000 clones, more than 90% of them seen only once. Germline V gene data show CDR1 as SGHNT and CDR2 as YENEEA. The CDR3 has 14 residues. V gave up 6 bases and J gave up 3 bases; unmatched junction bases: 4. Either two negative PCRs, clearance, or symptom resolution qualified Cohort 3 donors as recovered. This rearrangement joins TRBV11-3 to TRBJ1-4; 7 bases are a match to TRBD1. The sequence came from a man in his 60s who had recovered from COVID-19. The source material was PBMCs or T cells enriched from blood (not recorded which). The chain's CDR3 is CASSRTGSNEKLFF. The DNA for the CDR3 is TGTGCCAGCAGTCGGACAGGATCTAATGAAAAACTGTTTTTT.